This TCR beta chain was documented in a study of OX40 agonist ivuxolimab in advanced cancers. Study-level points and caveats: On average, CD8+ T cells showed a greater number of expanded clones than CD4+.

About this clone itself: Its target is not known.

This table comes from immunoSEQ multiplex PCR, and its TCRdb copy is limited to in-frame clones, with some not included. This sample has approximately 84,000 clones, with roughly 87% found just once. The CDR3 sequence is 17 residues long. The germline CDR1 and CDR2 sequences are SGHRS and YFSETQ. V shed 1 base, J shed 7 bases, and the junction held 12 bases outside the gene matches. The sequenced sample was CD4+ or CD8+ T cells sorted from blood, obtained in a trial of the OX40 agonist ivuxolimab. The clonotype originates from an adult with an advanced solid tumor such as melanoma, head and neck, liver or kidney cancer. The gene calls are TRBV5-1 and TRBJ2-2, with TRBD1 matching over 8 bases. The CDR3, as DNA: TGCGCCAGCAGCTTGCACGGACAGGGCCAGGGGTACGGGGAGCTGTTTTTT. Translating gives CASSLHGQGQGYGELFF. Supplemented by reference TRBV5-1 and TRBJ2-2, the full variable domain reads KAGVTQTPRYLIKTRGQQVTLSCSPISGHRSVSWYQQTPGQGLQFLFEYFSETQRNKGNFPGRFSGRQFSNSRSEMNVSTLELGDSALYLCASSLHGQGQGYGELFFGEGSRLTVL.